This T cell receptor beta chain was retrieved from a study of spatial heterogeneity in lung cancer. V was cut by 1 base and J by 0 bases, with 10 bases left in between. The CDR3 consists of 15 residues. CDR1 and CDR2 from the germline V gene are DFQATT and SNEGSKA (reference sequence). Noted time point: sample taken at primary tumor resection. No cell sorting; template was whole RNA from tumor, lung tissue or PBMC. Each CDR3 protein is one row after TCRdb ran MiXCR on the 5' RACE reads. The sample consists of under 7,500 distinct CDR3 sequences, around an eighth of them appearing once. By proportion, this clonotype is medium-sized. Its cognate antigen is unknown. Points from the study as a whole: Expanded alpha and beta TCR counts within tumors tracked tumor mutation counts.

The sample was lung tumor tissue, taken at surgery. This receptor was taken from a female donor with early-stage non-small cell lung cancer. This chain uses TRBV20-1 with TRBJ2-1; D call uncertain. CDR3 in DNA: TGCAGTGCTAGAGGCGAACGTTTCTCCTACAATGAGCAGTTCTTC. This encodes CSARGERFSYNEQFF.